This TCR beta chain was found in a study of cytomegalovirus exposure and HLA in healthy donors. Looked up from germline, CDR1 is SGHTA and CDR2 is FQGNSA. The CDR3 is 15 amino acids. The V end was cut by 5 bases, the J end by 7 bases, with 21 bases between. Method: immunoSEQ multiplex PCR; TCRdb's copy keeps in-frame clones and lacks some. This sample yields roughly 100,000 clones, of which about 88% are seen a single time; 4% to 4.5% belongs to the top ten. V usage is TRBV7-2 and J usage is TRBJ2-7; D is perhaps TRBD2 (6 bases). The sequence derives from a woman aged 18-29 years in good health and CMV-seropositive. The sequencing input was PBMCs. The CDR3 loop is CASSTTVGNAGEQYF. Here the CDR3 DNA reads TGTGCCAGCAGCACGACGGTTGGCAACGCGGGGGAGCAGTACTTC.